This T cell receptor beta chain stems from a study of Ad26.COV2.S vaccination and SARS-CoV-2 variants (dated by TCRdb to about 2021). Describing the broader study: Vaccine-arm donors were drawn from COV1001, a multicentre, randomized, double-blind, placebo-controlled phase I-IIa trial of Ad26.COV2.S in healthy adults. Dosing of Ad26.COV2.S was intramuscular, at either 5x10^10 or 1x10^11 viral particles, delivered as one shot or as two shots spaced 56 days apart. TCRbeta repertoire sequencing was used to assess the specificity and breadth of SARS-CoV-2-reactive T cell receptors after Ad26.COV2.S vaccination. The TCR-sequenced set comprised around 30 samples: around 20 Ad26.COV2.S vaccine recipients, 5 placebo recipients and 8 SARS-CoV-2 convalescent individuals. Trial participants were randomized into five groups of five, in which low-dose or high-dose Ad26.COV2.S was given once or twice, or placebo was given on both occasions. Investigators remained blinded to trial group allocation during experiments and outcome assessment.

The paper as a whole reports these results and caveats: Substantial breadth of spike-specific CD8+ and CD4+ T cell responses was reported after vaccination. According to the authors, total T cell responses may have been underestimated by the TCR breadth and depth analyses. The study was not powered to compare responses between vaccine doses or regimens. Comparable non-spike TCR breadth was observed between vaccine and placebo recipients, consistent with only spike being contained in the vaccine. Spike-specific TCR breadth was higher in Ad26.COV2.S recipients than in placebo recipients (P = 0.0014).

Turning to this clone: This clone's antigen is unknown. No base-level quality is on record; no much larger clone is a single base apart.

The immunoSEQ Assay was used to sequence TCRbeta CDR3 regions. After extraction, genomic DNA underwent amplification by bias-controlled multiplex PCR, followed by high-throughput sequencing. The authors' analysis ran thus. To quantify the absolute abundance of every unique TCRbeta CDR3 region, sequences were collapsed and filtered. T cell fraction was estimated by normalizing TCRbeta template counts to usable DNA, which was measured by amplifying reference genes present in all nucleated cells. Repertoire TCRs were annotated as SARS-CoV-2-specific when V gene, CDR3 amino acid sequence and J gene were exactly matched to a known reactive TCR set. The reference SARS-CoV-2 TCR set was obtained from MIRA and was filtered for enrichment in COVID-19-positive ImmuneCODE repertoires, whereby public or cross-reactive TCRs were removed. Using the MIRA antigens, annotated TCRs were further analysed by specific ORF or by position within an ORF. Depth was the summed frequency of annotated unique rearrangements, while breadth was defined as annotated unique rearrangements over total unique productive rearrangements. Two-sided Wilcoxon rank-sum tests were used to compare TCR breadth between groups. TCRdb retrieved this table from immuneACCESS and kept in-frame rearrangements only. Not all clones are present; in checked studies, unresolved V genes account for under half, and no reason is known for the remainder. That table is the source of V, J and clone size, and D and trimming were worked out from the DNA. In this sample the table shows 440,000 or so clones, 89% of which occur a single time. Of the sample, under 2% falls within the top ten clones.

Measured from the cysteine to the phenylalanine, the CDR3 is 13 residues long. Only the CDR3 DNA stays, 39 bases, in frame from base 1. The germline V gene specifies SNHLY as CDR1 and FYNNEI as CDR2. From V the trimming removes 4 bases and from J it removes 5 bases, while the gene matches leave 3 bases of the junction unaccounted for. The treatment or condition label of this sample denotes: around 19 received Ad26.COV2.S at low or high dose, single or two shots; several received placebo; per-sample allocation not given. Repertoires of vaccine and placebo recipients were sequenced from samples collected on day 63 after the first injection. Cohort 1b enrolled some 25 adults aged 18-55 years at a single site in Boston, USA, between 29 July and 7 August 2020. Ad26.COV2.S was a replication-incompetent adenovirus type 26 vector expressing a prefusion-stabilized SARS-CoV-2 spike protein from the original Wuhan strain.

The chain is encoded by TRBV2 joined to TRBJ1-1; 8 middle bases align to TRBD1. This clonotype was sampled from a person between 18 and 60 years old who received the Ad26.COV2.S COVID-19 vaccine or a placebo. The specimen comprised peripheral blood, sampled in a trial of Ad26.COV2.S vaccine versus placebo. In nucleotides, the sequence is TGTGCCAGCAGTGGGACAGGGAGGACTGAAGCTTTCTTT. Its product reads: CASSGTGRTEAFF.